Each of the 9 T cell receptor beta chains below was sequenced from the same sample in a study of blood T cells in healthy people across ages. The authors ran a second PCR of about 6 to 11 cycles using a sample-barcoded 5' primer and a J-beta primer mix. TCRdb reprocessed the 5' RACE reads with MiXCR, giving one entry per CDR3 protein. The table lists 730,000 or so distinct CDR3 sequences, roughly 45% of them singletons. The sequenced sample consisted of blood. These receptors originate from a woman aged 60-75 years in good health.

The chain recombines TRBV7-9 with TRBJ1-3; tentatively, D is TRBD1 (5 bases). The CDR3 has 17 residues. The germline CDR1 and CDR2 sequences are SEHNR and FQNEAQ (reference sequence). V gave up 4 bases and J gave up 2 bases, with 18 bases separating them. The CDR3 loop reads CASSSPTGTTAGNTIYF. CDR3 DNA sequence: TGTGCCAGCAGCTCTCCCACCGGGACTACAGCTGGAAACACCATATATTTT.

This clonotype was seen more than once but under ten times. The rearrangement uses TRBV20-1 and TRBJ1-2; TRBD1 matches at 10 bases. Trimming at V came to 6 bases and at J to 4 bases, leaving 8 bases not matched to a gene. Germline V gene sequence: CDR1 DFQATT, CDR2 SNEGSKA (reference sequence). This CDR3 spans 14 amino acids. As DNA, the CDR3 is TGCAGTGCGCTGGGGACAGGGGATCGCTATGGCTACACCTTC. Its translation is CSALGTGDRYGYTF.

This clonotype was seen a few times. This chain joins TRBV18 and TRBJ2-7; 7 bases are shared with TRBD2. CDR3 size: 14 residues. Germline assignment: CDR1 KGHSH and CDR2 LQKENI. Trimming at V came to 5 bases and at J to 8 bases, leaving 12 bases not matched to a gene. Written as DNA, the CDR3 is TGTGCCAGCTCAGAGGGACTACAAGGGGAAAAGCAGTACTTC. Its protein product is CASSEGLQGEKQYF.

In its sample, this clonotype was seen many times. The chain combines TRBV20-1 with TRBJ1-6; 8 positions agree with TRBD1. The CDR3 consists of 13 residues. Germline assignment: CDR1 DFQATT and CDR2 SNEGSKA (reference sequence). J was trimmed by 10 bases and V by 5 bases; bases with no gene match: 7. The DNA of the CDR3 is TGCAGTGCTCTGACAGGGGTAGGATCACCCCTCCACTTT. The encoded protein is CSALTGVGSPLHF.

There are a few counts of this clonotype. The genes are TRBV24-1 and TRBJ2-3; D is perhaps TRBD1 or TRBD2 (7 bases each). Trimming removed 9 bases at V and 6 bases at J, with 15 bases between. Germline CDR1 and CDR2: KGHDR and SFDVKD. The CDR3 sequence is 13 residues long. This CDR3 reads CATGTAGRDTQYF. CDR3 nucleotide sequence: TGTGCCACCGGGACAGCGGGGAGGGATACGCAGTATTTT.

V and J are TRBV9 and TRBJ2-7; 8 bases agree with TRBD1. The V segment lost 10 bases and the J segment 0 bases; nucleotides outside the gene matches: 9. The CDR3 consists of 14 residues. CDR1 and CDR2 from the germline V gene are SGDLS and YYNGEE. The CDR3 is CAAGQGGSSYEQYF. The CDR3 nucleotides read TGTGCCGCAGGACAGGGAGGATCCTCCTACGAGCAGTACTTC.

This clonotype has just one count. The genes are TRBV7-6 and TRBJ1-2; D remains unclear. The CDR3 consists of 13 residues. CDR1 and CDR2 (germline): SGHVS, FNYEAQ. The V end was cut by 3 bases, the J end by 5 bases, with 10 bases between. CDR3 amino acids: CASSFHALYGYTF. The CDR3 bases are TGTGCCAGCAGCTTCCATGCTCTTTATGGCTACACCTTC.

In its sample, this clonotype was seen a few times. The rearrangement uses TRBV9 and TRBJ1-1, with D unclear. V was cut by 2 bases and J by 0 bases, with 5 bases left in between. Germline V gene sequence: CDR1 SGDLS, CDR2 YYNGEE. The CDR3 length is 13 residues. The CDR3 coding sequence is TGTGCCAGCAGCGTGGCGGTGAACACTGAAGCTTTCTTT. This encodes CASSVAVNTEAFF.

The chain combines TRBV20-1 with TRBJ2-7; 7 nucleotides line up with TRBD2. Per germline, CDR1 DFQATT and CDR2 SNEGSKA (reference sequence). The CDR3 loop spans 14 amino acids. V dropped 3 bases and J dropped 2; count of bases not matched to a gene: 7. CDR3 in amino acids: CSASPLAATYEQYF. CDR3 coding DNA: TGCAGTGCTAGTCCCCTAGCGGCCACCTACGAGCAGTACTTC.